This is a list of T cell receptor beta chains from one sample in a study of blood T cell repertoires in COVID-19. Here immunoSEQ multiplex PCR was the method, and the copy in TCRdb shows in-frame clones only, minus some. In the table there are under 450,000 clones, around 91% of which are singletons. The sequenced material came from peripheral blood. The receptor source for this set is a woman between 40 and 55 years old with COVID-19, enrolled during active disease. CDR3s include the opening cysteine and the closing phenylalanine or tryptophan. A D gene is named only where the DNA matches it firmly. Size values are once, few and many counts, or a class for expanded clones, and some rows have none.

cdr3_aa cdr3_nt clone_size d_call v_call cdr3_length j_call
CASKLGQDTDTQYF TGTGCCAGTAAGTTGGGACAGGACACAGATACGCAGTATTTT - TRBD1 TRBV19 14 TRBJ2-3
CASRGQGARGTEAFF TGTGCCAGCAGGGGGCAGGGGGCGCGTGGCACTGAAGCTTTCTTT - TRBD1 TRBV2 15 TRBJ1-1
CASSQTRAGTEAFF TGTGCCAGCAGTCAGACACGGGCGGGCACTGAAGCTTTCTTT once - TRBV2 14 TRBJ1-1
CATSRLAGVPGELFF TGTGCCACCTCTCGGCTAGCGGGAGTTCCCGGGGAGCTGTTTTTT - TRBD2 TRBV28 15 TRBJ2-2
CASSPLLGSTLYGYTF TGTGCCAGCAGTCCCCTGCTGGGCAGTACTCTGTATGGCTACACCTTC once - TRBV28 16 TRBJ1-2
CATSDLSSNTGELFF TGTGCCACCAGTGATTTGAGTAGCAACACCGGGGAGCTGTTTTTT - - TRBV24-1 15 TRBJ2-2
CASSYSSGGLGYGYTF TGTGCCAGCAGTTACTCGAGCGGGGGGTTGGGTTATGGCTACACCTTC - - TRBV6-5 16 TRBJ1-2
CATSPSGRGPSYEQYF TGTGCCACCAGTCCAAGTGGCAGGGGGCCCTCCTACGAGCAGTACTTC - TRBD1 TRBV24-1 16 TRBJ2-7
CASSLALGEQFF TGTGCCAGCAGTCTAGCCCTGGGGGAGCAGTTCTTC - - TRBV27 12 TRBJ2-1
CATSRDLLRTQNTEAFF TGTGCCACCAGCAGAGATCTCCTCAGGACACAGAACACTGAAGCTTTCTTT - - TRBV15 17 TRBJ1-1
CASSPLPTDIYGYTF TGTGCCAGCTCACCTCTACCGACGGACATCTATGGCTACACCTTC - - TRBV18 15 TRBJ1-2
CASSFAGTGEETQYF TGTGCCAGCAGTTTTGCCGGGACAGGGGAAGAGACCCAGTACTTC - TRBD1 TRBV6-5 15 TRBJ2-5
CASSQGTGAALNTEAFF TGCGCCAGCAGCCAAGGGACAGGTGCCGCTTTAAACACTGAAGCTTTCTTT - TRBD1 TRBV4-3 17 TRBJ1-1
CAWSDRRNSWYGYTF TGTGCCTGGAGTGACCGCCGTAACAGTTGGTATGGCTACACCTTC - - TRBV30 15 TRBJ1-2
CASSSDRLNQPQHF TGTGCCAGCAGCAGCGACAGGCTCAATCAGCCCCAGCATTTT - - TRBV11-2 14 TRBJ1-5
CASRPGQINQPQHF TGTGCCAGCAGACCGGGACAGATTAATCAGCCCCAGCATTTT - TRBD1 TRBV28 14 TRBJ1-5
CASSLAPDYTEAFF TGTGCCAGCAGCTTAGCGCCAGATTACACTGAAGCTTTCTTT - - TRBV11-2 14 TRBJ1-1
CASSRRSGDPEQYF TGCGCCAGCAGCCGAAGATCGGGAGATCCCGAGCAGTACTTC - - TRBV4-3 14 TRBJ2-7
CASSPQGRREKLFF TGTGCCAGCAGCCCACAGGGCCGTCGTGAAAAACTGTTTTTT - - TRBV5-6 14 TRBJ1-4
CASSRGRAVGYGYTF TGTGCCAGCAGCAGGGGCAGGGCCGTAGGCTATGGCTACACCTTC - - TRBV28 15 TRBJ1-2
CASSVGGLGNSPLHF TGTGCCAGCAGCGTAGGGGGACTGGGTAATTCACCCCTCCACTTT - - TRBV9 15 TRBJ1-6
CASSYDAFAYTQYF TGTGCCAGCAGCTACGATGCGTTTGCGTATACGCAGTATTTT - - TRBV11-3 14 TRBJ2-3
CASSSYSGTPYEQYF TGTGCCAGCAGTTCGTATAGCGGGACGCCCTACGAGCAGTACTTC - TRBD2 TRBV6-2/TRBV6-3 15 TRBJ2-7
CATSNRGQGGETQYF TGTGCCACCTCAAACCGGGGACAGGGAGGAGAGACCCAGTACTTC - TRBD1 TRBV25-1 15 TRBJ2-5
CASSLTGGYYGYTF TGTGCCAGCAGTTTAACAGGGGGCTACTATGGCTACACCTTC - TRBD1 TRBV28 14 TRBJ1-2
CASSGLSTDTQYF TGCGCCAGCAGCGGGCTAAGCACAGATACGCAGTATTTT - - TRBV5-1 13 TRBJ2-3